These 17 T cell receptor beta chains originate from one sample sequenced in a study of blood T cell repertoires in COVID-19 (dated by TCRdb to the early 2020s). The protocol used for the library was the immunoSEQ multiplex PCR assay. In its TCRdb copy, this immuneACCESS table keeps in-frame sequences only and misses some clones. Where compared with another copy, unresolved V genes explain less than half of these, and the others have no known cause. For this sample there are 68,000 or so clones; approximately 91% appear just once. Around 2.8% of the sample is in the top ten clones. Sequencing was performed on peripheral blood. Source of these receptors: a man between 65 and 85 years old with active or convalescent COVID-19.

This chain links TRBV29-1 with TRBJ1-4; D uncertain. V dropped 4 bases and J dropped 11 bases, with 11 bases sitting between them. CDR1 is SQVTM, CDR2 ANQGSEA, per germline. The CDR3 has 11 amino acids. CDR3: CSVVEGGKLFF. For the CDR3, the DNA is TGCAGCGTTGTGGAGGGCGGCAAACTGTTTTTT.

The genes are TRBV9 and TRBJ1-4; possible D gene TRBD1, 5 bases. Per the germline V gene, CDR1 is SGDLS and CDR2 is YYNGEE. Trimming stripped 1 base from V and 5 bases from J, with 12 bases between. This CDR3 is built from 15 residues. Written as DNA, the CDR3 is TGTGCCAGCAGCGTAACCGACAGACAAAATGAAAAACTGTTTTTT. Its protein is CASSVTDRQNEKLFF.

The rearrangement joins TRBV7-6 to TRBJ2-5, with 12 bases lining up with TRBD2. Germline V gene sequence: CDR1 SGHVS, CDR2 FNYEAQ. CDR3 length: 16 amino acids. The ends lost 4 bases at V and 2 bases at J; junction bases unmatched: 5. The CDR3 loop is CASSSGLAGPQETQYF. CDR3 sequence (DNA): TGTGCCAGCAGCTCTGGACTAGCGGGGCCACAAGAGACCCAGTACTTC.

The J gene is TRBJ1-6, the V gene TRBV11-3; a possible D gene is TRBD1 (6 bases). Trimming shortened V by 3 bases and J by 0 bases, and 18 bases separated the two germline ends. The germline V gene has CDR1 SGHNT and CDR2 YENEEA. CDR3 length equals 19 residues. The CDR3 DNA reads as TGTGCCAGCAGCTTCGGACAGACCCCACGCTTCTCCTATAATTCACCCCTCCACTTT. Protein product: CASSFGQTPRFSYNSPLHF.

This clone has just a few counts. This rearrangement joins TRBV7-2 to TRBJ1-3; unclear D gene. Deletions cut 5 bases from V and 0 bases from J, with 11 bases between. CDR3 length: 15 residues. CDR1 is SGHTA and CDR2 is FQGNSA in the germline V gene. CDR3 in amino acids: CASSLVAVSGNTIYF. The CDR3 coding sequence is TGTGCCAGCAGCCTAGTGGCCGTCTCTGGAAACACCATATATTTT.

The rearrangement joins TRBV19 to TRBJ1-5, with no clear D. This CDR3 has 13 amino acids. Germline V gives CDR1 LNHDA, CDR2 SQIVND (reference sequence). V lost 3 bases and J lost 5, with 8 bases in between. The CDR3 DNA sequence: TGTGCCAGTAGTATCGTCCCCGATCAGCCCCAGCATTTT. Its translation: CASSIVPDQPQHF.

The chain carries TRBV10-3 and TRBJ2-7; 9 bases agree with TRBD2. V lost 0 bases and J lost 5; bases outside the gene matches: 5. Germline assignment: CDR1 ENHRY and CDR2 SYGVKD. This CDR3 is 15 amino acids long. The chain's CDR3 is CAISESPSGRNEQYF. The CDR3 region has the DNA TGTGCCATCAGTGAGTCCCCAAGCGGGAGGAACGAGCAGTACTTC.

The rearrangement joins TRBV28 to TRBJ1-6; TRBD1 matches at 7 bases. V lost 5 bases and J lost 9; bases outside the gene matches: 10. CDR3 length equals 15 residues. Germline V CDR1 and CDR2: MDHEN, SYDVKM. The CDR3 DNA reads as TGTGCCAGCAGTATCCAACAGGGGAATCGTTCACCCCTCCACTTT. Protein sequence: CASSIQQGNRSPLHF.

The chain carries TRBV14 and TRBJ1-2; TRBD1 matches 7 bases. CDR3 length equals 12 residues. The ends lost 4 bases at V and 8 bases at J; junction bases unmatched: 4. CDR1 is SGHDN, CDR2 FVKESK, per germline. CDR3 sequence (DNA): TGTGCCAGCAGCCCAAGACAGGGCGGCTACACCTTC. Its translation is CASSPRQGGYTF.

The CDR3 spells CASSPLGDFNSPLHF. The CDR3, as DNA: TGTGCCAGCAGCCCATTGGGGGACTTCAATTCACCCCTCCACTTT. The rearrangement uses TRBV7-8 and TRBJ1-6; maybe TRBD1 (5 bases). The CDR3 length is 15 residues. The V gene lost 5 bases and the J gene lost 7 bases, with 15 bases spanning the gap. Germline V gene data show CDR1 as SGHVS and CDR2 as FQNEAQ. Looking up the rest from reference TRBV7-8 and TRBJ1-6 gives the full variable domain: GAGVSQSPRYKVAKRGQDVALRCDPISGHVSLFWYQQALGQGPEFLTYFQNEAQLDKSGLPSDRFFAERPEGSVSTLKIQRTQQEDSAVYLCASSPLGDFNSPLHFGNGTRLTVT.

The chain carries TRBV11-2 and TRBJ2-7; 10 nucleotides match TRBD1. Losses at the gene ends were 4 bases for V and 6 bases for J; bases not matched to a gene: 6. The CDR3 has 14 residues. Germline V gene lookup returns CDR1 SGHAT and CDR2 FQNNGV. The CDR3 region has the DNA TGTGCCAGCAGCTGGGGACAGGGGACGGGCGAGCAGTACTTC. Translated: CASSWGQGTGEQYF.

This clone was picked up one time. The J gene is TRBJ2-3, the V gene TRBV5-6, with TRBD2 matching over 8 bases. The V segment lost 3 bases and the J segment 1 base; nucleotides outside the gene matches: 7. Germline lookup yields CDR1 SGHDT and CDR2 YYEEEE. CDR3 length equals 16 residues. CDR3 in DNA: TGTGCCAGCAGCTCAACCGGGACTAGTCGCACAGATACGCAGTATTTT. Translation: CASSSTGTSRTDTQYF.

The V and J genes are TRBV4-1 and TRBJ2-1, with a possible D match to TRBD1 (6 bases). Germline-derived CDR1 and CDR2 are MGHRA and YSYEKL. The CDR3 extends over 20 amino acids. V lost 0 bases and J lost 4, with 25 bases in between. Written as DNA, the CDR3 is TGCGCCAGCAGCCAAGATCGGGCAGGGGCCGTTCCTGTACAGTACAATGAGCAGTTCTTC. Protein product: CASSQDRAGAVPVQYNEQFF.

V gene TRBV7-8 combines with J gene TRBJ2-1; D not certain. This CDR3 is 15 amino acids long. Trimming cost V 1 base and J 8 bases, with 15 bases left between them. Germline-derived CDR1 and CDR2 are SGHVS and FQNEAQ. CDR3 protein: CASSLETGAFDEQFF. The DNA for the CDR3 is TGTGCCAGCAGCTTAGAGACTGGAGCCTTTGATGAGCAGTTCTTC.

In DNA form, the CDR3 reads TGTGCCAGCAGTAGCTCCTACGAGCAGTACTTC. Encoded protein: CASSSSYEQYF. V is TRBV5-6 and J is TRBJ2-7; D is uncertain. This CDR3 has 11 residues. CDR1 and CDR2 (germline): SGHDT, YYEEEE. The V end lost 5 bases, the J end lost 0 bases, and 3 bases lay between the germline ends.

This chain's CDR3 is CASSLRQGMNTEAFF. For the CDR3, the DNA is TGTGCCAGCAGCCTAAGACAGGGTATGAACACTGAAGCTTTCTTT. J is TRBJ1-1 and V is TRBV14, with 7 bases fitting TRBD1. V lost 4 bases, J lost 0 bases, and 5 bases stayed unmatched. CDR3 length equals 15 residues. Germline CDR1 reads SGHDN; CDR2 reads FVKESK.

The V call is TRBV19, the J call TRBJ1-2; TRBD1 agrees at 11 bases. The CDR3 is made up of 15 amino acids. Germline V gene data show CDR1 as LNHDA and CDR2 as SQIVND (reference sequence). V shed 6 bases and J 5 bases; nucleotides not matched to a gene: 8. CDR3 coding DNA: TGTGCCAGTAGGGAGTCCGGGACAGGGGGTTATGGCTACACCTTC. Translation: CASRESGTGGYGYTF.